What follows are 10 T cell receptor beta chains derived from one specimen sequenced in a study of radiotherapy plus CTLA-4 blockade in lung cancer. The protocol was immunoSEQ multiplex PCR, while the TCRdb copy is restricted to in-frame clones and leaves out a portion. The sample yields 85,000 to 90,000 clones, 70% to 90% seen once. The sequences come from peripheral blood, collected from a patient treated with radiotherapy plus ipilimumab. These receptors originate from a human donor with non-small cell lung cancer that progressed on radiotherapy plus ipilimumab.

This clone was seen a single time. This chain uses TRBV7-8 with TRBJ2-7; D ambiguous. Trimming shortened V by 1 base and J by 6 bases, and 13 bases separated the two germline ends. In germline, CDR1 is SGHVS, CDR2 FQNEAQ. The CDR3 totals 14 residues. CDR3 in amino acids: CASSLGSAQAEQYF. DNA of the CDR3: TGTGCCAGCAGCTTAGGGAGTGCCCAGGCCGAGCAGTACTTC.

The chain carries TRBV6-5 and TRBJ2-5, with D hard to call. V gave up 6 bases and J gave up 3 bases, with 11 bases separating them. This CDR3 is built from 13 residues. Germline V gene sequence: CDR1 MNHEY, CDR2 SVGAGI. The CDR3 DNA reads as TGTGCCAGCAGCGAGACACACAAAGAGACCCAGTACTTC. Its protein is CASSETHKETQYF.

This chain uses TRBV14 with TRBJ2-2, with D maybe TRBD1 (6 bases). V was clipped by 6 bases and J by 1 base, with 9 bases between them. Germline CDR1 is SGHDN and CDR2 is FVKESK. There are 14 residues in the CDR3. The CDR3 spells CASRQGGNTGELFF. DNA for the CDR3: TGTGCCAGCAGACAGGGTGGGAACACCGGGGAGCTGTTTTTT.

V and J are TRBV5-4 and TRBJ2-5; D unclear. CDR3 length: 13 residues. The V end was cut by 0 bases, the J end by 5 bases, with 8 bases between. Germline CDR1 reads SGHNT; CDR2 reads YYREEE (reference sequence). The CDR3 nucleotides are TGTGCCAGCAGCTTGGAGCCCCCGGAGACCCAGTACTTC. This translates into CASSLEPPETQYF.

CDR3 region: CASGGTFLNNSPLHF. The CDR3 DNA is TGTGCCAGCGGAGGGACCTTTCTTAATAATTCACCCCTCCACTTT. The V and J genes are TRBV27 and TRBJ1-6; TRBD1 might be the D (5 bases). Germline CDR1 reads MNHEY; CDR2 reads SMNVEV (reference sequence). The V end was cut by 8 bases, the J end by 5 bases, with 16 bases between. The length of the CDR3 is 15 residues.

This rearrangement joins TRBV6-5 to TRBJ1-6; 7 nucleotides line up with TRBD1. V gave up 4 bases and J gave up 7 bases; unmatched junction bases: 7. The CDR3 is 15 amino acids. Germline V gene sequence: CDR1 MNHEY, CDR2 SVGAGI. This chain's CDR3 is CASSSIQGGNSPLHF. In nucleotides, the CDR3 is TGTGCCAGCAGTTCCATACAAGGGGGCAATTCACCCCTCCACTTT.

This rearrangement joins TRBV4-3 to TRBJ1-1; 11 nucleotides align to TRBD1. V shed 6 bases, J shed 8 bases, and the junction held 5 bases outside the gene matches. The CDR3 spans 13 residues. CDR1 and CDR2 from the germline V gene are LGHNA and YSLEER. In nucleotides, the CDR3 is TGCGCCAGCAGGGGACAGGGGGTGGTGGAAGCTTTCTTT. Its protein is CASRGQGVVEAFF.

This chain connects TRBV5-1 to TRBJ1-2; 7 nucleotides align to TRBD1. This CDR3 contains 14 residues. V gave up 7 bases and J gave up 1 base; unmatched junction bases: 7. The germline V gene has CDR1 SGHRS and CDR2 YFSETQ. CDR3 sequence: CASSGTVNNYGYTF. CDR3 DNA sequence: TGCGCCAGCTCCGGGACAGTCAATAACTATGGCTACACCTTC. Looking up the rest from reference TRBV5-1 and TRBJ1-2 gives the full variable domain: KAGVTQTPRYLIKTRGQQVTLSCSPISGHRSVSWYQQTPGQGLQFLFEYFSETQRNKGNFPGRFSGRQFSNSRSEMNVSTLELGDSALYLCASSGTVNNYGYTFGSGTRLTVV.

The rearrangement joins TRBV27 to TRBJ2-6; TRBD1 aligns across 11 bases. This CDR3 region has 17 residues. Germline CDR1 and CDR2: MNHEY and SMNVEV (reference sequence). V dropped 3 bases and J dropped 0; count of bases not matched to a gene: 1. The CDR3 spells CASSFGTGGSGANVLTF. CDR3 coding DNA: TGTGCCAGCAGTTTCGGGACAGGGGGCTCTGGGGCCAACGTCCTGACTTTC.

This chain joins TRBV6-1 and TRBJ2-2; D is perhaps TRBD1 (5 bases). The CDR3 runs 15 residues. Germline CDR1 and CDR2: MNHNS and SASEGT. Trimming removed 7 bases at V and 2 bases at J, with 14 bases between. The CDR3 DNA sequence: TGTGCCAGCACCTTGGAAGGGGTCAACACCGGGGAGCTGTTTTTT. Translating it yields CASTLEGVNTGELFF.